The 26 T cell receptor beta chains given below trace back to one sample, sequenced in a study of blood T cell repertoires in COVID-19. Data came from immunoSEQ multiplex PCR; TCRdb stores just in-frame clones and leaves some out. The profile covers some 49,000 clones, with more than 90% appearing a single time and 15% to 20% taken by the ten largest. The sample was peripheral blood. The receptor set was obtained from a man aged 65-85 years with active COVID-19.

The chain combines TRBV6-5 with TRBJ2-1, with 12 bases that match TRBD2. V was clipped by 7 bases and J by 9 bases; unmatched bases: 10. The germline V gene has CDR1 MNHEY and CDR2 SVGAGI. The CDR3 spans 15 residues. The CDR3 bases are TGTGCCAGCAATCCACCTAGCGGGAGGGGCGGTGAGCAGTTCTTC. It encodes CASNPPSGRGGEQFF.

The chain recombines TRBV4-3 with TRBJ2-7, with TRBD2 identical over 7 bases. Per the germline V gene, CDR1 is LGHNA and CDR2 is YSLEER. The CDR3 runs to 17 residues. V lost 1 base and J lost 1; bases outside the gene matches: 10. The CDR3 here is CASSQGMGAGTSYEQYF. As DNA, the CDR3 is TGCGCCAGCAGCCAAGGTATGGGAGCGGGGACTTCCTACGAGCAGTACTTC.

This CDR3 reads CAISLTGGRNQPQHF. CDR3 nucleotide sequence: TGTGCCATCAGTCTGACAGGGGGCCGCAATCAGCCCCAGCATTTT. This chain joins TRBV10-3 and TRBJ1-5, with 10 bases that match TRBD1. The CDR3 consists of 15 residues. The trim removed 5 bases at V and 2 bases at J, leaving 3 bases unmatched. Looked up from germline, CDR1 is ENHRY and CDR2 is SYGVKD.

This chain links TRBV5-5 with TRBJ1-6; 10 bases fit TRBD1. V shed 4 bases and J 7 bases; nucleotides not matched to a gene: 5. The CDR3 consists of 15 residues. Germline CDR1 reads SGHKS; CDR2 reads YYEKEE (reference sequence). In DNA, the CDR3 is TGTGCCAGCAGCCCGGGGACAGGGGAAAATTCACCCCTCCACTTT. It codes for CASSPGTGENSPLHF.

This chain connects TRBV6-6 to TRBJ1-1; a possible D gene is TRBD1 (5 bases). There are 14 residues in the CDR3. Germline CDR1 is MNHNY and CDR2 is SVGAGI (reference sequence). The V and J ends lost 7 bases and 4 bases respectively, with 16 bases between them. CDR3 nucleotide sequence: TGTGCCAGCATCCCGGGGGGACGGTCCACTGAAGCTTTCTTT. As protein: CASIPGGRSTEAFF.

The genes are TRBV24-1 and TRBJ1-5, with D hard to call. The V gene lost 4 bases and the J gene lost 4 bases, with 22 bases spanning the gap. Looked up from germline, CDR1 is KGHDR and CDR2 is SFDVKD. The length of the CDR3 is 18 residues. The CDR3 loop is CATSDELGSQGSNQPQHF. CDR3 sequence (DNA): TGTGCCACCAGTGACGAGTTGGGGAGCCAAGGCTCAAATCAGCCCCAGCATTTT.

The genes are TRBV5-4 and TRBJ1-1; no clear D. This CDR3 has 15 amino acids. Per the germline V gene, CDR1 is SGHNT and CDR2 is YYREEE (reference sequence). Trimming took 4 bases from V and 3 from J, leaving 16 bases between them. CDR3 in amino acids: CASSPLWGVDTEAFF. CDR3 DNA sequence: TGTGCCAGCAGCCCCTTGTGGGGAGTTGACACTGAAGCTTTCTTT.

The chain employs TRBV5-1 and TRBJ2-1; 8 nucleotides align to TRBD1. The trim removed 1 base at V and 6 bases at J, leaving 3 bases unmatched. Germline V gene data show CDR1 as SGHRS and CDR2 as YFSETQ. The CDR3 has 14 residues. The CDR3 DNA reads as TGCGCCAGCAGCTTGTGGACAGGGCTCAATGAGCAGTTCTTC. This gives the protein CASSLWTGLNEQFF.

The gene calls are TRBV4-3 and TRBJ1-4; the match to TRBD1 covers 7 bases. The CDR3 runs to 17 residues. Germline V gene sequence: CDR1 LGHNA, CDR2 YSLEER. Germline trimming cut 2 bases from V and 6 bases from J; bases unmatched to any gene: 12. CDR3 loop: CASSQKAIGTDYEKLFF. Here the CDR3 DNA reads TGCGCCAGCAGCCAAAAAGCGATAGGGACAGACTATGAAAAACTGTTTTTT.

The chain uses TRBV11-1 and TRBJ1-1; TRBD1 might be the D (6 bases). With 3 bases removed from V and 0 bases from J, the gap between germline ends came to 11 bases. This CDR3 is built from 15 residues. From germline, CDR1 is SGHAT and CDR2 FQDESV (reference sequence). CDR3 in amino acids: CASSFGGLVNTEAFF. The CDR3 DNA is TGTGCCAGCAGCTTCGGGGGGCTGGTGAACACTGAAGCTTTCTTT. The complete variable domain, with remaining parts taken from reference TRBV11-1 and TRBJ1-1, reads EAEVAQSPRYKITEKSQAVAFWCDPISGHATLYWYRQILGQGPELLVQFQDESVVDDSQLPKDRFSAERLKGVDSTLKIQPAELGDSAMYLCASSFGGLVNTEAFFGQGTRLTVV.

The J gene is TRBJ2-4, the V gene TRBV4-1; 12 bases are shared with TRBD2. Germline CDR1 reads MGHRA; CDR2 reads YSYEKL. This CDR3 is built from 17 residues. V lost 0 bases to trimming and J lost 8 bases; unmatched junction nucleotides: 8. The CDR3 here is CASSQDPLAGGLDIQYF. The CDR3 nucleotides are TGCGCCAGCAGCCAAGATCCGCTAGCGGGGGGGCTGGACATTCAGTACTTC.

The chain links TRBV2 to TRBJ2-7; tentatively, D is TRBD1 (5 bases). The germline V and J ends were trimmed by 4 bases and 1 base, with 11 bases remaining between them. CDR1 SNHLY and CDR2 FYNNEI come from the germline V gene. The CDR3 is 14 amino acids. CDR3 DNA sequence: TGTGCCAGCAGTGCCACCAGGGCTTCCTACGAGCAGTACTTC. Its protein is CASSATRASYEQYF.

The CDR3 bases are TGTGCCAGTAGTATCGTCGCGGAAGGGGGACGAAATCAGCCCCAGCATTTT. Its translation: CASSIVAEGGRNQPQHF. This rearrangement joins TRBV19 to TRBJ1-5; the D gene is possibly TRBD1 (6 bases). Trimming left V 3 bases short and J 4 bases short, with 19 bases between. Germline loops: CDR1 LNHDA, CDR2 SQIVND (reference sequence). The CDR3 totals 17 residues.

This chain joins TRBV9 and TRBJ2-4, with a tentative D call TRBD2 (5 bases). CDR3 length: 15 residues. Trimming removed 6 bases from V and 8 bases from J, with 21 bases in between. CDR1 and CDR2 from the germline V gene are SGDLS and YYNGEE. The CDR3 DNA reads as TGTGCCAGCACTTCTTCGAACCACCTCGGGGACATTCAGTACTTC. Its protein product is CASTSSNHLGDIQYF.

This clone occurred a few times. The chain employs TRBV6-2 or TRBV6-3 and TRBJ1-5, with 7 bases aligning to TRBD1. V lost 5 bases, J lost 0 bases, and 7 bases stayed unmatched. Per the germline V gene, CDR1 is MNHEY and CDR2 is SVGEGT. The CDR3 runs 16 residues. The CDR3 DNA sequence: TGTGCCAGCAGTCAGGGGGACAGCTATAGCAATCAGCCCCAGCATTTT. Translating it yields CASSQGDSYSNQPQHF.

The gene calls are TRBV11-2 and TRBJ2-3; D ambiguous. Between the trimmed V and J ends, which lost 3 bases and 4 bases, there was a span of 14 bases. Germline V gene lookup returns CDR1 SGHAT and CDR2 FQNNGV. This CDR3 spans 15 amino acids. The CDR3 coding sequence is TGTGCCAGCAGCTTCCGGGTCCAAAATGCAGATACGCAGTATTTT. Translated: CASSFRVQNADTQYF.

The chain links TRBV15 to TRBJ1-2, with 7 nucleotides matching TRBD1. J gave up 6 bases and V 4 bases, and 5 bases lay outside the gene matches. Germline CDR1 reads LNHNV; CDR2 reads YYDKDF (reference sequence). This CDR3 comprises 13 residues. The CDR3 DNA is TGTGCCACCAGCACAGGGGGGATGGATGGCTACACCTTC. Translated, it gives CATSTGGMDGYTF.

Only one count was recorded for this clone. The genes are TRBV18 and TRBJ2-3; TRBD1 aligns across 7 bases. The V gene's germline CDR1 is KGHSH and CDR2 LQKENI. This CDR3 comprises 14 residues. Trimming at V came to 1 base and at J to 4 bases, leaving 2 bases not matched to a gene. DNA for the CDR3: TGTGCCAGCTCACCACGGGACAGACCAGATACGCAGTATTTT. This gives the protein CASSPRDRPDTQYF.

The chain uses TRBV7-9 and TRBJ2-5; D perhaps matches TRBD2 (6 bases). V shed 5 bases and J shed 4 bases, with 17 bases lying between them. This CDR3 contains 15 residues. In germline, CDR1 is SEHNR, CDR2 FQNEAQ (reference sequence). CDR3 nucleotides: TGTGCCAGCAGCCCTGCCGGGGGTTGGCGAGAGACCCAGTACTTC. Translation gives CASSPAGGWRETQYF.

In this sample, this clone turned up a few times. The CDR3 DNA reads as TGCGCCAGCAGCCAGGAAGGGGGCACAGATACGCAGTATTTT. It encodes CASSQEGGTDTQYF. The chain employs TRBV4-3 and TRBJ2-3; possible D gene TRBD1, 5 bases. Trimming stripped 3 bases from V and 1 base from J, with 8 bases between. The germline V gene has CDR1 LGHNA and CDR2 YSLEER. There are 14 residues in the CDR3.

The rearrangement uses TRBV28 and TRBJ2-5; TRBD1 matches at 10 bases. CDR1 and CDR2 from the germline V gene are MDHEN and SYDVKM. Trimming took 7 bases from V and 1 from J; bases not matched to a gene: 9. The CDR3 covers 16 residues. CDR3 in DNA: TGTGCCAGCATTTCCCCGACAGGGGGCGGCCAAGAGACCCAGTACTTC. It specifies CASISPTGGGQETQYF.

This clone came up a few times. The rearrangement uses TRBV2 and TRBJ1-2, with D uncertain. V dropped 3 bases and J dropped 4 bases, with 12 bases sitting between them. Germline CDR1 reads SNHLY; CDR2 reads FYNNEI. The CDR3 length is 14 residues. The CDR3 DNA sequence: TGTGCCAGCAGTGAGGCGAGGGCTGCCTATGGCTACACCTTC. Protein sequence: CASSEARAAYGYTF. The full variable domain, completed using reference TRBV2 and TRBJ1-2, is EPEVTQTPSHQVTQMGQEVILRCVPISNHLYFYWYRQILGQKVEFLVSFYNNEISEKSEIFDDQFSVERPDGSNFTLKIRSTKLEDSAMYFCASSEARAAYGYTFGSGTRLTVV.

The rearrangement uses TRBV23-1 and TRBJ2-7, with 8 bases lining up with TRBD2. TRBV23-1 is an ORF for which the function is uncertain. V shed 0 bases and J 5 bases; nucleotides not matched to a gene: 6. The CDR3 totals 15 residues. The CDR3 region has the DNA TGCGCCAGCAGTCAATCGCGGGGTAGCGGGAACGAGCAGTACTTC. It encodes CASSQSRGSGNEQYF.

The gene calls are TRBV29-1 and TRBJ2-1, with D perhaps matching TRBD1 (5 bases). Between the trimmed V and J ends, which lost 7 bases and 7 bases, there was a span of 20 bases. The CDR3 has 14 amino acids. Germline CDR1 and CDR2: SQVTM and ANQGSEA. The DNA for the CDR3 is TGCAGCGGGGGCAAGGACAATGCAAGGAATGAGCAGTTCTTC. This encodes CSGGKDNARNEQFF.

The J gene is TRBJ1-1, the V gene TRBV3-1 (or the pseudogene TRBV3-2); D might be TRBD1 (5 bases). The CDR3 is 14 residues long. Looked up from germline, CDR1 is LGHDT and CDR2 is YNNKEL (reference sequence). The V end was cut by 3 bases, the J end by 0 bases, with 8 bases between. The CDR3 is CASSQWGLNTEAFF. CDR3 sequence (DNA): TGTGCCAGCAGCCAGTGGGGCCTGAACACTGAAGCTTTCTTT.

The chain carries TRBV4-1 and TRBJ1-1, with D possibly TRBD1 on 5 matching bases. The CDR3 is 14 residues long. V gave up 0 bases and J gave up 4 bases, with 9 bases separating them. Germline lookup yields CDR1 MGHRA and CDR2 YSYEKL. CDR3 region: CASSQDYRTTEAFF. The CDR3 nucleotides read TGCGCCAGCAGCCAAGACTACAGGACCACTGAAGCTTTCTTT.